The 21 T cell receptor beta chains below come from one sample, sequenced in a study of beta chain features in type 1 diabetes. Study findings and constraints: Moderate but significant shortening of TCRB CDR3s was recorded in all four CD4+ subsets from Type 1 diabetes patients.

These TCRs are of unknown antigen specificity. cDNA synthesis used the whole RNA isolate, giving expressed TCRB sequences. The assay was immunoSEQ multiplex PCR, and TCRdb's table has in-frame clones only and misses some. The sample holds hundreds of thousands of clones; around 15% are singletons and the top ten take 0.022%. Sequences were obtained from naive CD4+ T cells from blood. The receptors were gathered from a man aged 18 to 30 with type 1 diabetes.

The chain recombines TRBV29-1 with TRBJ1-2; the D gene is possibly TRBD1 (5 bases). Germline loops: CDR1 SQVTM, CDR2 ANQGSEA. The CDR3 loop spans 13 amino acids. Trimming shortened V by 8 bases and J by 0 bases, and 13 bases separated the two germline ends. CDR3 sequence: CSPVGVANYGYTF. The DNA of the CDR3 is TGCAGCCCGGTGGGGGTAGCTAACTATGGCTACACCTTC.

This clone was seen more than once but under ten times. The chain employs TRBV29-1 and TRBJ1-6, with a weak D call TRBD1 (5 bases). The germline V gene has CDR1 SQVTM and CDR2 ANQGSEA. The CDR3 is 13 amino acids. V was trimmed by 5 bases and J by 5 bases, leaving 10 bases between them. Here the CDR3 reads CSVWGIDNSPLHF. The CDR3 coding sequence is TGCAGCGTTTGGGGGATTGATAATTCACCCCTCCACTTT. Full variable domain (remainder filled in from reference TRBV29-1 and TRBJ1-6): SAVISQKPSRDICQRGTSLTIQCQVDSQVTMMFWYRQQPGQSLTLIATANQGSEATYESGFVIDKFPISRPNLTFSTLTVSNMSPEDSSIYLCSVWGIDNSPLHFGNGTRLTVT.

As for this clone: Distinct nucleotide sequences in the sample also encode this CDR3. The chain employs TRBV7-9 and TRBJ1-1, with a possible D match to TRBD1 (5 bases). The CDR3 contains 14 residues. Germline-derived CDR1 and CDR2 are SEHNR and FQNEAQ (reference sequence). Trimming took off 5 bases at V and 2 bases at J, with 12 bases between the two ends. CDR3 coding DNA: TGTGCCAGCAGCCTCGGACAACCTAACACTGAAGCTTTCTTT. It is translated as CASSLGQPNTEAFF.

This clone was recorded a few times. Additional DNA sequences in this sample encode the identical CDR3. This sequence joins TRBV5-1 and TRBJ1-4; 9 bases agree with TRBD1. The V segment lost 4 bases and the J segment 8 bases; nucleotides outside the gene matches: 6. Germline lookup yields CDR1 SGHRS and CDR2 YFSETQ. This CDR3 contains 14 residues. The CDR3, as DNA: TGCGCCAGCAGCCCCGGACAGGGGCGGGAAAAACTGTTTTTT. Translated, it gives CASSPGQGREKLFF.

This clone came up once. The V gene is TRBV19, the J gene TRBJ1-5; 7 bases map to TRBD1. Trimming removed 8 bases from V and 3 bases from J; junction bases left unmatched: 16. The CDR3 spans 17 residues. Germline V gene data show CDR1 as LNHDA and CDR2 as SQIVND (reference sequence). As DNA, the CDR3 is TGTGCCAGTCTCGACCGACAGGGCTTCGTGACCAATCAGCCCCAGCATTTT. Translated: CASLDRQGFVTNQPQHF.

This clone has a handful of counts. J is TRBJ1-1 and V is TRBV2; D remains ambiguous. CDR3 size: 15 residues. Trimming removed 3 bases at V and 1 base at J, with 12 bases between. The germline V gene encodes CDR1 SNHLY and CDR2 FYNNEI. CDR3 region: CASSELGEGNTEAFF. CDR3 in DNA: TGTGCCAGCAGTGAGCTCGGTGAGGGGAACACTGAAGCTTTCTTT. Based on the CDR3 plus reference TRBV2 and TRBJ1-1, the full variable domain is EPEVTQTPSHQVTQMGQEVILRCVPISNHLYFYWYRQILGQKVEFLVSFYNNEISEKSEIFDDQFSVERPDGSNFTLKIRSTKLEDSAMYFCASSELGEGNTEAFFGQGTRLTVV.

The chain employs TRBV18 and TRBJ2-3, with 8 bases that match TRBD2. Per germline, CDR1 KGHSH and CDR2 LQKENI. The CDR3 extends over 14 amino acids. V gave up 6 bases and J gave up 2 bases; unmatched junction bases: 4. CDR3 DNA sequence: TGTGCCAGCTCGATAGCGGGGCTCACAGATACGCAGTATTTT. Encoded protein: CASSIAGLTDTQYF.

The chain links TRBV5-1 to TRBJ1-1; tentatively, D is TRBD1 (6 bases). The ends were cut back, 4 bases at V and 3 bases at J, with 16 bases in the middle. CDR3 length equals 15 residues. Germline V lookup: CDR1 SGHRS, CDR2 YFSETQ. The CDR3 is CASSRRQALDTEAFF. In nucleotides, the CDR3 is TGCGCCAGCAGCCGTAGACAGGCCTTGGACACTGAAGCTTTCTTT.

This clone has a handful of counts. The chain is built from TRBV7-9 and TRBJ2-5; no reliable D call. The CDR3 consists of 11 residues. The V end lost 5 bases, the J end lost 3 bases, and 4 bases lay between the germline ends. CDR1 and CDR2 from the germline V gene are SEHNR and FQNEAQ (reference sequence). DNA of the CDR3: TGTGCCAGCAGCGAAGAAGAGACCCAGTACTTC. Translating gives CASSEEETQYF.

CDR3 sequence reads: CSVEGDWTGAGEKLFF. DNA for the CDR3: TGCAGCGTTGAAGGCGACTGGACAGGGGCTGGTGAAAAACTGTTTTTT. This chain links TRBV29-1 with TRBJ1-4; 9 nucleotides match TRBD1. The J segment lost 7 bases and the V segment lost 1 base, leaving 10 bases of the junction unmatched. This CDR3 is 16 amino acids long. Germline assignment: CDR1 SQVTM and CDR2 ANQGSEA.

The chain combines TRBV4-1 with TRBJ2-1, with 9 bases matching TRBD2. Germline-derived CDR1 and CDR2 are MGHRA and YSYEKL. The CDR3 is 18 residues long. The junction had 14 bases not matched to a gene; V was cut back by 1 base and J by 7 bases. The CDR3 here is CASSQGRLAEWAPNEQFF. CDR3 coding DNA: TGCGCCAGCAGCCAAGGTAGACTAGCGGAATGGGCACCTAATGAGCAGTTCTTC.

This clone appeared a few times. The J gene is TRBJ2-1, the V gene TRBV4-1, with 10 bases fitting TRBD1. The CDR3 length is 16 residues. Germline V CDR1 and CDR2: MGHRA, YSYEKL. V was pared by 3 bases and J by 5 bases, with 7 bases of the junction left unmatched. Here the CDR3 reads CASSQTGQGRDNEQFF. CDR3 bases: TGCGCCAGCAGCCAGACGGGACAGGGGAGGGACAATGAGCAGTTCTTC.

This clone was seen a few times. The chain couples TRBV9 to TRBJ2-5; D is perhaps TRBD1 (5 bases). CDR3 length equals 14 residues. V was clipped by 3 bases and J by 1 base, with 10 bases between them. Germline V gene sequence: CDR1 SGDLS, CDR2 YYNGEE. The CDR3: CASSATAIQETQYF. DNA of the CDR3: TGTGCCAGCAGCGCGACAGCAATCCAAGAGACCCAGTACTTC.

The rearrangement joins TRBV5-6 to TRBJ2-7; 11 bases agree with TRBD2. Germline-derived CDR1 and CDR2 are SGHDT and YYEEEE. The trim removed 3 bases at V and 8 bases at J, leaving 10 bases unmatched. The CDR3 length is 15 residues. DNA for the CDR3: TGTGCCAGCAGCTCCGGGACTAGCGGCTCTATTAAGCAGTACTTC. Translating gives CASSSGTSGSIKQYF.

The V call is TRBV6-5, the J call TRBJ2-7, with D possibly being TRBD1 (6 bases). Trimming cost V 5 bases and J 9 bases, with 17 bases left between them. The CDR3 runs 13 residues. Germline CDR1 reads MNHEY; CDR2 reads SVGAGI. In nucleotides, the CDR3 is TGTGCCAGCAGTCCGACGACAGGATTCGGGCAGTACTTC. This gives the protein CASSPTTGFGQYF.

This clone has just a few counts. The chain has TRBV6-1 and TRBJ1-5, with a possible D match to TRBD1 (5 bases). This CDR3 has 12 residues. The V gene lost 7 bases and the J gene lost 15 bases, with 19 bases spanning the gap. The V gene's germline CDR1 is MNHNS and CDR2 SASEGT. CDR3 nucleotides: TGTGCCAGCAATCCCATGGGCAGGGATCTGCATTTT. Its protein product is CASNPMGRDLHF.

This clone was detected only a few times. The CDR3 region has the DNA TGTGCCAGCAGCTTAGGAGCGGGGCTAACCAGCTCCTACAATGAGCAGTTCTTC. It encodes CASSLGAGLTSSYNEQFF. The gene calls are TRBV11-2 and TRBJ2-1, with 7 positions matching TRBD2. This CDR3 is built from 18 residues. From germline, CDR1 is SGHAT and CDR2 FQNNGV. Losses at the gene ends were 1 base for V and 0 bases for J; bases not matched to a gene: 9.

This clone was counted between two and nine times. V and J are TRBV15 and TRBJ2-3, with D maybe TRBD1 (5 bases). Germline V gene lookup returns CDR1 LNHNV and CDR2 YYDKDF (reference sequence). The V and J ends lost 5 bases and 8 bases respectively, with 26 bases between them. The CDR3 covers 17 residues. Here the CDR3 reads CATSQNQGRPAPGTQYF. The CDR3 bases are TGTGCCACCAGCCAAAATCAGGGCCGGCCCGCCCCGGGTACGCAGTATTTT.

This clone was counted between two and nine times. Different DNA sequences within this sample yield the same CDR3. The chain recombines TRBV9 with TRBJ2-1; 13 bases align to TRBD2. The germline V gene encodes CDR1 SGDLS and CDR2 YYNGEE. The V segment lost 0 bases and the J segment 6 bases; nucleotides outside the gene matches: 3. The CDR3 sequence is 16 residues long. The CDR3 bases are TGTGCCAGCAGCGTAGGACTAGCGGGGGGACTCAATGAGCAGTTCTTC. It translates to CASSVGLAGGLNEQFF.

Turning to this clone: This CDR3 is also generated by other DNA sequences in the sample. The chain employs TRBV7-9 and TRBJ1-5; D is unclear. Trimming removed 1 base from V and 5 bases from J, with 3 bases in between. The CDR3 is 12 residues long. CDR1 is SEHNR and CDR2 is FQNEAQ in the germline V gene (reference sequence). CDR3 region: CASSLVDQPQHF. The DNA of the CDR3 is TGTGCCAGCAGCTTAGTCGATCAGCCCCAGCATTTT. The complete variable domain, with remaining parts taken from reference TRBV7-9 and TRBJ1-5, reads DTGVSQNPRHKITKRGQNVTFRCDPISEHNRLYWYRQTLGQGPEFLTYFQNEAQLEKSRLLSDRFSAERPKGSFSTLEIQRTEQGDSAMYLCASSLVDQPQHFGDGTRLSIL.

The chain has TRBV5-1 and TRBJ1-1; 7 bases are shared with TRBD1. Losses at the gene ends were 5 bases for V and 0 bases for J; bases not matched to a gene: 7. The germline V gene encodes CDR1 SGHRS and CDR2 YFSETQ. This CDR3 is built from 15 residues. The chain's CDR3 is CASSVQGLMNTEAFF. In nucleotides, the CDR3 is TGCGCCAGCAGTGTACAGGGGCTGATGAACACTGAAGCTTTCTTT.